The 9 T cell receptor beta chains reported below all come from one sample, sequenced in a study of blood T cell repertoires in COVID-19 (dated by TCRdb to between 2020 and 2021). Receptor amplification or capture employed the immunoSEQ multiplex PCR assay. The clones in this table, taken by TCRdb from immuneACCESS, are in-frame only. Not every clone is retained; where verified, under half of the shortfall comes from an unresolved V gene, and the cause of the rest is unknown. The sample table shows about 260,000 clones, and 87% are seen once. The biggest ten clones account for roughly 1.6% of the sample. The source material was peripheral blood. These TCRs come from a woman aged 40 to 50 who had recovered from COVID-19.

The chain joins TRBV7-3 to TRBJ2-3, with a tentative D call TRBD1 (6 bases). Trimming took off 5 bases at V and 7 bases at J, with 19 bases between the two ends. This CDR3 contains 15 residues. Germline loops: CDR1 SGHTA, CDR2 FQGTGA. CDR3 bases: TGTGCCAGCAGCGCTAAGGGGGAAAACTTAAATACGCAGTATTTT. Protein: CASSAKGENLNTQYF.

V is TRBV18 and J is TRBJ1-2; D gene unclear. V lost 0 bases and J lost 4, with 9 bases in between. The germline V gene encodes CDR1 KGHSH and CDR2 LQKENI. The CDR3 sequence is 14 residues long. DNA for the CDR3: TGTGCCAGCTCACCACCTATGGGAGTCTATGGCTACACCTTC. It translates to CASSPPMGVYGYTF.

This clone was recorded a few times. This chain uses TRBV6-5 with TRBJ1-3; D may be TRBD1 (5 bases). V gave up 6 bases and J gave up 2 bases, with 11 bases separating them. Germline CDR1 MNHEY, CDR2 SVGAGI. The CDR3 runs 14 residues. The CDR3 DNA is TGTGCCAGCAGCTTGACAGTCGCTGGAAACACCATATATTTT. Protein product: CASSLTVAGNTIYF.

CDR3 residues: CARALRGPTYNEQFF. The CDR3 nucleotides read TGTGCCAGGGCCTTGCGGGGCCCTACTTACAATGAGCAGTTCTTC. The chain is built from TRBV27 and TRBJ2-1, with D perhaps TRBD2 (6 bases). Trimming stripped 9 bases from V and 4 bases from J, with 19 bases between. Germline lookup yields CDR1 MNHEY and CDR2 SMNVEV (reference sequence). CDR3 length: 15 amino acids.

This clone was counted once. Other DNA sequences in this specimen translate into the identical CDR3. The rearrangement links TRBV3-1 (or the pseudogene TRBV3-2) to TRBJ2-7, with 8 bases lining up with TRBD2. Germline V gene sequence: CDR1 LGHDT, CDR2 YNNKEL (reference sequence). CDR3 length: 14 residues. V trimming: 2 bases; J trimming: 4 bases; junction bases outside the gene matches: 4. This CDR3 reads CASSQRGGPYEQYF. The CDR3 DNA reads as TGTGCCAGCAGCCAACGGGGGGGACCTTACGAGCAGTACTTC.

The J gene is TRBJ2-1, the V gene TRBV5-1; 11 bases align to TRBD2. The CDR3 is 16 residues long. The V and J ends lost 3 bases and 4 bases, in that order; junction bases with no gene match: 6. Germline CDR1 reads SGHRS; CDR2 reads YFSETQ. The CDR3 DNA reads as TGCGCCAGCAGCTCAATAGCGGGGGGGCCTTACAATGAGCAGTTCTTC. Translating it yields CASSSIAGGPYNEQFF. The variable domain in full, with the rest retrieved from reference TRBV5-1 and TRBJ2-1, is KAGVTQTPRYLIKTRGQQVTLSCSPISGHRSVSWYQQTPGQGLQFLFEYFSETQRNKGNFPGRFSGRQFSNSRSEMNVSTLELGDSALYLCASSSIAGGPYNEQFFGPGTRLTVL.

V is TRBV5-4 and J is TRBJ2-2; 14 nucleotides line up with TRBD2. The CDR3 has 16 amino acids. The trim removed 5 bases at V and 6 bases at J, leaving 6 bases unmatched. CDR1 is SGHNT, CDR2 YYREEE, per germline (reference sequence). The CDR3 here is CASREGTSGGAGELFF. CDR3 in DNA: TGTGCCAGCAGAGAAGGGACTAGCGGGGGTGCCGGGGAGCTGTTTTTT.

This clone was detected a few times. Other DNA sequences in the same sample also yield this CDR3. The chain links TRBV7-9 to TRBJ2-7, with TRBD2 matching 7 bases. This CDR3 is 14 amino acids long. Germline trimming cut 6 bases from V and 0 bases from J; bases unmatched to any gene: 5. Germline loops: CDR1 SEHNR, CDR2 FQNEAQ (reference sequence). The CDR3 nucleotides are TGTGCCAGCAGACCTAGCGGACCCTCCTACGAGCAGTACTTC. It translates to CASRPSGPSYEQYF.

The count of this clone is one. The germline gene is not matched at one end of the junction; a read error may be the cause. V is TRBV6-4 and J is TRBJ1-2; D possibly corresponds to TRBD1 (6 bases). This CDR3 comprises 9 residues. Germline lookup yields CDR1 MRHNA and CDR2 SNTAGT. The CDR3 spells CPYIRGASF. CDR3 in DNA: TGTCCCTATATCCGGGGGGCCTCTTTC.